This T cell receptor (beta chain) was found in a study of blood T cells in healthy people across ages. A single count supports this clonotype. Alongside a J-beta primer mix, a sample-barcoded 5' primer served in a second PCR lasting about 7 to 11 cycles. TCRdb re-called the 5' RACE reads through MiXCR, storing one row per CDR3 protein. The table lists hundreds of thousands of distinct CDR3 sequences, roughly three fifths of them singletons. Looked up from germline, CDR1 is SGHTA and CDR2 is FQGTGA. Trimming pared 7 bases from V and 1 base from J, leaving 13 bases between. The CDR3 is 14 amino acids. The TCR sequence derives from a man aged 35-49 years in good health. J is TRBJ1-1 and V is TRBV7-3, with D maybe TRBD1 (6 bases). Sequencing input: blood. CDR3 sequence: CASTPQTGNTEAFF. As DNA, the CDR3 is TGTGCCAGCACCCCTCAGACAGGGAACACTGAAGCTTTCTTT.